This is a list of T cell receptor beta chains from one sample in a study of Ad26.COV2.S vaccination and SARS-CoV-2 variants. Generated by immunoSEQ multiplex PCR, the TCRdb table keeps only in-frame clones and is missing some. The table shows approximately 410,000 clones, with approximately 87% occurring only once. The sample in question was peripheral blood, obtained in a trial of Ad26.COV2.S vaccine versus placebo. The receptors come from a person between 18 and 59 years old who received the Ad26.COV2.S COVID-19 vaccine or a placebo. Each CDR3 is given with its conserved first and last residue. A D gene is named only where the DNA matches it firmly. Part of the rows lack a size; the others show once, few, many or a class for expanded clones.

V gene	clone size	CDR3 length	J gene	D gene	CDR3 DNA	CDR3 protein
TRBV6-2/TRBV6-3	once	15	TRBJ2-7	TRBD1	TGTGCCAGCAGTAGGGGACAGGTCAGCTCCTACGAGCAGTACTTC	CASSRGQVSSYEQYF
TRBV28	-	15	TRBJ2-5	-	TGTGCCAGCACCCCTAACCTGTTAAGGGTAGAGACCCAGTACTTC	CASTPNLLRVETQYF
TRBV7-3	-	15	TRBJ2-7	TRBD2	TGTGCCAGCAGCCCGAGCGGGGGGATCTCCTACGAGCAGTACTTC	CASSPSGGISYEQYF
TRBV28	-	21	TRBJ2-7	TRBD2	TGTGCCAGCAGTTTATCGGGGCTGAGGACTAGCGGGGGGAAAAGCTCCTACGAGCAGTACTTC	CASSLSGLRTSGGKSSYEQYF
TRBV19	many	15	TRBJ2-2	-	TGTGCCAGTAGTATAACCGGGGACCTAACCGGGGAGCTGTTTTTT	CASSITGDLTGELFF
TRBV5-8	-	14	TRBJ1-1	-	TGTGCCAGCAGGGGACCGACAGTGAACACTGAAGCTTTCTTT	CASRGPTVNTEAFF
TRBV19	-	14	TRBJ1-6	TRBD1	TGTGCCAGTAGTCTAAGGACAGGGAATTCACCCCTCCACTTT	CASSLRTGNSPLHF
TRBV29-1	-	13	TRBJ2-3	-	TGCAGCGTTGTGGTAGGGTCGGTGGATACGCAGTATTTT	CSVVVGSVDTQYF
TRBV3-1/TRBV3-2	once	15	TRBJ2-5	TRBD2	TGTGCCAGCAGCCCCCAGGCGGGGGGACGGGAGACCCAGTACTTC	CASSPQAGGRETQYF
TRBV3-1/TRBV3-2	-	13	TRBJ1-1	TRBD1	TGTGCCAGCAGCGGACAGGGGAGGACTGAAGCTTTCTTT	CASSGQGRTEAFF
TRBV20-1	-	11	TRBJ1-4	-	TGCAGTGCTAGGGGGACGTCAAAACTGTTTTTT	CSARGTSKLFF
TRBV29-1	-	14	TRBJ2-7	TRBD1	TGCAGCGTTGCCCCGGGACAGGGGGTTGGCGAGCAGTACTTC	CSVAPGQGVGEQYF
TRBV11-2	-	13	TRBJ1-5	-	TGTGCCAGCAGCTTAGAGAGGAACCAGCCCCAGCATTTT	CASSLERNQPQHF
TRBV11-1	-	15	TRBJ1-1	TRBD1	TGTGCCAGCAGCCACGAGGGGGCCAAGGGCACTGAAGCTTTCTTT	CASSHEGAKGTEAFF
TRBV5-1	-	15	TRBJ1-2	TRBD1	TGCGCCAGCAGCTTGGAGGTACAGGGGTATGATGGCTACACCTTC	CASSLEVQGYDGYTF
TRBV9	-	17	TRBJ1-1	-	TGTGCCAGCAGCCCCCGATGGGTAGGGGTGGCGGGCACTGAAGCTTTCTTT	CASSPRWVGVAGTEAFF
TRBV7-3	-	16	TRBJ2-3	TRBD2	TGTGCCAGCAGCCGAGGGCTAGCGGGTGGCACAGATACGCAGTATTTT	CASSRGLAGGTDTQYF
TRBV19	-	14	TRBJ1-1	-	TGTGCCAGTAGTATAAGAGGGGTTCACACTGAAGCTTTCTTT	CASSIRGVHTEAFF
TRBV12-3/TRBV12-4	-	11	TRBJ1-1	-	TGTGCCAGTTCTCTGGGTGCTGAAGCTTTCTTT	CASSLGAEAFF
TRBV2	-	16	TRBJ1-1	-	TGTGCCAGCAGTGAAGCGCGGGGCAGGGGTAATACTGAAGCTTTCTTT	CASSEARGRGNTEAFF
TRBV4-3	-	16	TRBJ2-2	-	TGCGCCAGCAGCCTCGGGGCCAGGGGAAGCACCGGGGAGCTGTTTTTT	CASSLGARGSTGELFF
TRBV20-1	-	11	TRBJ2-3	-	TGCAGTGCTACTTGGACAGATACGCAGTATTTT	CSATWTDTQYF
TRBV21-1	-	9	TRBJ2-7	-	TGTGCCAGCAGCCCTGGACTGAACTTC	CASSPGLNF
TRBV3-1/TRBV3-2	once	16	TRBJ2-3	-	TGTGCCAGCAGCCAAGATTTGGCCACTAGCACAGATACGCAGTATTTT	CASSQDLATSTDTQYF
TRBV19	-	16	TRBJ1-5	-	TGTGCCAGTAGTAGGGTAAAGGGACGGATCAATCAGCCCCAGCATTTT	CASSRVKGRINQPQHF
TRBV11-3	-	17	TRBJ2-3	-	TGTGCCAGCAGCTTGCTACCAGGGGCGCCCGGCACAGATACGCAGTATTTT	CASSLLPGAPGTDTQYF
TRBV6-5	-	13	TRBJ1-1	-	TGTGCCAGCAGAAGGGGCTGGAACACTGAAGCTTTCTTT	CASRRGWNTEAFF
TRBV27	-	13	TRBJ2-7	-	TGTGCCAGCATGCCAGGGCAGTCGTACGAGCAGTACTTC	CASMPGQSYEQYF
TRBV28	-	16	TRBJ1-2	-	TGTGCCAGCAGTTTATTGTTGTGGCAGGGTGACTATGGCTACACCTTC	CASSLLLWQGDYGYTF
TRBV9	-	15	TRBJ1-6	TRBD1	TGTGCCAGCAGCGTACTGGGACAGGGTAATTCACCCCTCCACTTT	CASSVLGQGNSPLHF
TRBV5-1	-	14	TRBJ2-5	TRBD1	TGCGCCAGCAGCCTTACGGACAGGGGGGAGACCCAGTACTTC	CASSLTDRGETQYF
TRBV5-1	-	14	TRBJ1-2	TRBD1	TGCGCCAGCAGCTTGGGGGACAGGCCCCTAGGCTACACCTTC	CASSLGDRPLGYTF
TRBV7-6	-	17	TRBJ2-3	TRBD2	TGTGCCAGCAGCCGTTCCAAGCGGGGTGGGGGATGGGATACGCAGTATTTT	CASSRSKRGGGWDTQYF
TRBV4-3	-	17	TRBJ1-4	-	TGCGCCAGCAGCCCGGGGCCAGATACAGGTGGTGGGGAAAAACTGTTTTTT	CASSPGPDTGGGEKLFF
TRBV4-3	-	16	TRBJ2-7	TRBD2	TGCGCCAGCAGCCAAGAGAGGGTAGCGGGGGACTACGAGCAGTACTTC	CASSQERVAGDYEQYF
TRBV24-1	-	15	TRBJ2-7	-	TGTGCCACCAGTGACCCACGACATTACCCATACGAGCAGTACTTC	CATSDPRHYPYEQYF
TRBV15	-	15	TRBJ1-5	-	TGTGCCACCAGCAGAGAGGGATTTCAGAATCAGCCCCAGCATTTT	CATSREGFQNQPQHF
TRBV9	-	13	TRBJ2-7	-	TGTGCCAGCAGCGCCCGGGGCTCCTACGAGCAGTACTTC	CASSARGSYEQYF
TRBV29-1	-	13	TRBJ1-1	-	TGCAGCGTTGAAGATCCGCAGAACACTGAAGCTTTCTTT	CSVEDPQNTEAFF
TRBV29-1	-	12	TRBJ1-2	TRBD1	TGCAGCGTTTCCGGACAGGGACATGGCTACACCTTC	CSVSGQGHGYTF
TRBV5-6	-	16	TRBJ2-7	TRBD1	TGTGCCAGCAGCTTGGGGACAGGGGGTTTAATCTACGAGCAGTACTTC	CASSLGTGGLIYEQYF
TRBV20-1	-	12	TRBJ1-2	-	TGCAGTGCTAGTGGCCCTAACTATGGCTACACCTTC	CSASGPNYGYTF
TRBV2	-	14	TRBJ1-6	-	TGTGCCAGCAGTGCCGGGCAGGGGCCCTCACCCCTCCACTTT	CASSAGQGPSPLHF
TRBV7-9	-	18	TRBJ1-3	TRBD1	TGTGCCAGCAGCTTAGGAAGGACAGGGGGACCGACTGGAAACACCATATATTTT	CASSLGRTGGPTGNTIYF
TRBV28	-	14	TRBJ1-4	TRBD1	TGTGCCAGCACAGCGGGACAGGGGTATGAAAAACTGTTTTTT	CASTAGQGYEKLFF
TRBV10-3	-	14	TRBJ2-3	TRBD1	TGTGCCATCAGTGACAGGGACAGGGGAGATACGCAGTATTTT	CAISDRDRGDTQYF
TRBV15	-	13	TRBJ1-1	TRBD1	TGTGCCACCAGCAGAGTCGGGACAGCTGAAGCTTTCTTT	CATSRVGTAEAFF
TRBV2	-	15	TRBJ2-5	TRBD1	TGTGCCAGCAGTTATACCGCAGGGGGCGATGAGACCCAGTACTTC	CASSYTAGGDETQYF
TRBV5-1	-	15	TRBJ1-2	-	TGCGCCAGCAGCTCCCGCGGTGGAGGGGAGGATGGCTACACCTTC	CASSSRGGGEDGYTF
TRBV3-1/TRBV3-2	-	19	TRBJ2-3	TRBD2	TGTGCCAGCAGCCCTCCCACTAGCGGGGGGGTTACAGGCACAGATACGCAGTATTTT	CASSPPTSGGVTGTDTQYF
TRBV28	-	15	TRBJ2-7	-	TGTGCCAGCAGTTTTGGATCAGGGCCCCTCGACGAGCAGTACTTC	CASSFGSGPLDEQYF
TRBV6-5	-	15	TRBJ2-1	-	TGTGCCAGCAGTTATATCCGAGGATGGGGGAATGAGCAGTTCTTC	CASSYIRGWGNEQFF
TRBV19	once	17	TRBJ2-6	-	TGTGCCAGTAGTTCCCATGCAGGAGGTGGTGGGGCCAACGTCCTGACTTTC	CASSSHAGGGGANVLTF
TRBV7-9	-	16	TRBJ2-2	-	TGTGCCAGCAGCGGGGACCGGGACATGAGCACCGGGGAGCTGTTTTTT	CASSGDRDMSTGELFF
TRBV30	once	11	TRBJ2-7	-	TGTGCCTGTTGGCAGGGCTACGAGCAGTACTTC	CACWQGYEQYF
TRBV6-4	-	13	TRBJ1-6	-	TGTGCCAGCAGTGACAGGGGCAATTCACCCCTCCACTTT	CASSDRGNSPLHF
TRBV4-3	few	14	TRBJ1-6	-	TGCGCCAGCAGCCAAGGGGGCCTCAATTCACCCCTCCACTTT	CASSQGGLNSPLHF
TRBV30	once	12	TRBJ1-1	-	TGTGCCTGGAGGGGGGGGAACACTGAAGCTTTCTTT	CAWRGGNTEAFF
TRBV7-3	-	14	TRBJ2-3	TRBD1	TGTGCCAGCAGCCCCTGGACAGGCGCAGATACGCAGTATTTT	CASSPWTGADTQYF